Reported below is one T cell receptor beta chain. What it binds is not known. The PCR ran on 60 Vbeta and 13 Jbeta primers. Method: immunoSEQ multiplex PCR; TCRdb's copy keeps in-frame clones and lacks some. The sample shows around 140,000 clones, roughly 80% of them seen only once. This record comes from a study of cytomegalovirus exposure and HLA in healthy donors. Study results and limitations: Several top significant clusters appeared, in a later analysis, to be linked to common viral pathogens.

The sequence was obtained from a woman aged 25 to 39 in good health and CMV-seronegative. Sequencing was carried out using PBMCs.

In DNA, the CDR3 is TGTGCCAGCAGCTTAAGAGGGCCCGGGGCCAACGTCCTGACTTTC. Its protein product is CASSLRGPGANVLTF. The J gene is TRBJ2-6, the V gene TRBV7-2; tentative D call: TRBD2 (5 bases). V was cut by 2 bases and J by 4 bases, with 9 bases left in between. CDR3 size: 15 residues. Germline CDR1 is SGHTA and CDR2 is FQGNSA.